The TCR beta chain described here comes from a study of T cell responses to AZD1222 COVID-19 vaccine. TCRdb's table, derived via immunoSEQ multiplex PCR, lists solely in-frame clones and lacks some. This table has some 150,000 clones, about 89% appearing once. To note about this clone: Its antigen is not identified.

Study findings and constraints: A reported finding is that nearly half of spike-specific TCRs target unmutated variant regions.

Sequencing used peripheral blood, obtained on day 0 of AZD1222 vaccination. This receptor was obtained from an adult in good health.

CDR3 sequence (DNA): TGTGCCAGCAGCCAAGGAAACGTCCCCACCGGGGAGCTGTTTTTT. Translated: CASSQGNVPTGELFF. The genes are TRBV3-1 (or the pseudogene TRBV3-2) and TRBJ2-2, with D hard to call. Germline-derived CDR1 and CDR2 are LGHDT and YNNKEL (reference sequence). V lost 1 base and J 4 bases, leaving 10 bases between the germline ends. The CDR3 loop spans 15 amino acids.